This record covers a single T cell receptor beta chain. Its antigen remains unknown. Treatment: oral pan-JAK inhibitor, 5-10 mg twice daily. Reverse transcribed after extraction, RNA yielded cDNA as the sequencing template. The protocol was immunoSEQ multiplex PCR, while the TCRdb copy is restricted to in-frame clones and leaves out a portion. The sample consists of about 190,000 clones, about three fifths of them appearing once. This entry belongs to a study of CD8+ T cells in alopecia areata. Study findings and constraints: Scalp repertoires also include resident alphabeta T cells from normal skin.

The source material was CD4+ T cells sorted from blood, sampled at week 4, from a patient treated with tofacitinib. The receptor was isolated from a human donor with alopecia areata.

DNA of the CDR3: TGTGCCAGCAGCCTCCGGAGGGGCGGGAGTTTTTCCTACGAGCAGTACTTC. Translation gives CASSLRRGGSFSYEQYF. The chain combines TRBV13 with TRBJ2-7; 7 nucleotides align to TRBD2. Germline V gives CDR1 PRHDT, CDR2 FYEKMQ (reference sequence). V trimming: 5 bases; J trimming: 1 base; junction bases outside the gene matches: 14. This CDR3 spans 17 amino acids.